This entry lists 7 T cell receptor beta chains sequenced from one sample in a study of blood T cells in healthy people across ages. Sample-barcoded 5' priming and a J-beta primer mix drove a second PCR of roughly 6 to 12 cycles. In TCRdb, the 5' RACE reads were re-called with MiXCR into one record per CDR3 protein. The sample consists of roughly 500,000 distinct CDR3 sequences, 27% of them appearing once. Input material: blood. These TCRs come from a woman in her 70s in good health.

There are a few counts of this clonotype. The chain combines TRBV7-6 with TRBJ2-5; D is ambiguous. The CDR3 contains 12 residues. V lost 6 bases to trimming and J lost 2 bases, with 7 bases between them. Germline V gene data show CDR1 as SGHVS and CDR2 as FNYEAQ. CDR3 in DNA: TGTGCCAGCAGAGACGTTCAAGAGACCCAGTACTTC. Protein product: CASRDVQETQYF.

In nucleotides, the CDR3 is TGTGCCAGCAGCCAACAGGGGCACTATGGCTACACCTTC. Translated: CASSQQGHYGYTF. The chain has TRBV3-1 and TRBJ1-2, with D possibly TRBD1 on 6 matching bases. Trimming shortened V by 2 bases and J by 3 bases, and 7 bases separated the two germline ends. Per the germline V gene, CDR1 is LGHDT and CDR2 is YNNKEL (reference sequence). This CDR3 region has 13 residues.

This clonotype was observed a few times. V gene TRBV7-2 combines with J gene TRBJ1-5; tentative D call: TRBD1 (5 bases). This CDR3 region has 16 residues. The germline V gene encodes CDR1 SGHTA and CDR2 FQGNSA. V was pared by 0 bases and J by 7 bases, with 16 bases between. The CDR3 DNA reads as TGTGCCAGCAGCTTAGCTCAGGCCAGGGCGGGCCAGCCCCAGCATTTT. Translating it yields CASSLAQARAGQPQHF.

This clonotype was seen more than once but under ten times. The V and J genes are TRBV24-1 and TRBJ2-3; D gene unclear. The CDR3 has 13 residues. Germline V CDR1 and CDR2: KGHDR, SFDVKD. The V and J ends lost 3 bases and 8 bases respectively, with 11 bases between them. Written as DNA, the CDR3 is TGTGCCACCAGTGATAGCGTGGTGCGTACGCAGTATTTT. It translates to CATSDSVVRTQYF.

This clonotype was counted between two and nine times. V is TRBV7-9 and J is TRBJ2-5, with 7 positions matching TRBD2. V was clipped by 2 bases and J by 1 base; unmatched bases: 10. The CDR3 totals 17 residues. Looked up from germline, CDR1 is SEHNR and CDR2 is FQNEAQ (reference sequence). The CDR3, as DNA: TGTGCCAGCAGCTTAATGAGACGGGGCGGGGGCCAAGAGACCCAGTACTTC. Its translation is CASSLMRRGGGQETQYF.

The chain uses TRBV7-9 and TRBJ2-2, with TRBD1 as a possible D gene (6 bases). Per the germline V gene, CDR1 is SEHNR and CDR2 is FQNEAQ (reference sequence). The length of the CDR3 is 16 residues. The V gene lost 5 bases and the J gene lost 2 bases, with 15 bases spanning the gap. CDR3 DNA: TGTGCCAGCAGCAAGACCGGGACACTTAACACCGGGGAGCTGTTTTTT. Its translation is CASSKTGTLNTGELFF.

The CDR3 region has the DNA TGTGCCACCAGCAGGAGTTCGGAGACCCAGTACTTC. This translates into CATSRSSETQYF. The V and J genes are TRBV15 and TRBJ2-5; D unresolved. The V end was cut by 3 bases, the J end by 5 bases, with 7 bases between. The CDR3 is 12 residues long. Germline CDR1 is LNHNV and CDR2 is YYDKDF (reference sequence).